Presented here are 4 T cell receptor beta chains from one specimen sequenced in a study of T cells in women clearing cervical HPV infection (dated by TCRdb to the late 2010s). Libraries were made using the immunoSEQ multiplex PCR assay. In TCRdb, the immuneACCESS table is reduced to in-frame sequences with V and J assigned. These tables do not hold every clone; where another copy was compared, an unresolved V gene accounts for under half, and the others remain unexplained. This sample's records show 40,000 or so clones. The ten biggest clones cover less than 8% of the sample. The sample comprised blood buffy coat. The receptors here all came from a woman aged 18 to 75 with a cervical HPV16 infection that either progressed to CIN3+ or cleared (not recorded which).

To note about this clone: The read ends 3 residues shy of where the CDR3 ends; the end is completed using the germline J gene. The J gene is TRBJ2-4, the V gene TRBV7-9; D might be TRBD1 (6 bases). The CDR3 length is 13 residues. Germline V gene data show CDR1 as SEHNR and CDR2 as FQNEAQ (reference sequence). The covered CDR3 bases are TGTGCCAGCAGCTTGGTGGACAGATATGGT. The encoded protein is CASSLVDRYG. The CDR3 in full is CASSLVDRYGQYF. Full variable domain (remainder filled in from reference TRBV7-9 and TRBJ2-4): DTGVSQNPRHKITKRGQNVTFRCDPISEHNRLYWYRQTLGQGPEFLTYFQNEAQLEKSRLLSDRFSAERPKGSFSTLEIQRTEQGDSAMYLCASSLVDRYGQYFGAGTRLSVL.

With regard to this clone: The CDR3 end lies 3 residues beyond the end of the read and is filled in from the germline J gene. This chain uses TRBV2 with TRBJ1-1; D is unclear. CDR3 length: 13 amino acids. V was clipped by 3 bases and J by 6 bases, with 11 bases between them. Looked up from germline, CDR1 is SNHLY and CDR2 is FYNNEI. The sequenced part of the CDR3 DNA is TGTGCCAGCAGTGAGGAACCTCAGGCTGAA. Its protein product is CASSEEPQAE. The full-length CDR3 reads as CASSEEPQAEAFF.

Note on this clone: The CDR3 end is not reached by the read, which stops 3 residues before it; the germline J gene fills it in. The V and J genes are TRBV11-2 and TRBJ2-7; TRBD2 aligns across 7 bases. Per the germline V gene, CDR1 is SGHAT and CDR2 is FQNNGV. The junction had 4 bases not matched to a gene; V was cut back by 3 bases and J by 2 bases. The CDR3 spans 14 residues. Here the CDR3 reads CASSFGGGPYEQYF. The sequenced CDR3 bases are TGTGCCAGCAGCTTTGGGGGGGGTCCCTACGAG. Based on the CDR3 plus reference TRBV11-2 and TRBJ2-7, the full variable domain is EAGVAQSPRYKIIEKRQSVAFWCNPISGHATLYWYQQILGQGPKLLIQFQNNGVVDDSQLPKDRFSAERLKGVDSTLKIQPAKLEDSAVYLCASSFGGGPYEQYFGPGTRLTVT.

Concerning this clone: The CDR3 goes on 3 residues after the read ends, and that part is filled in from the germline J gene. The chain joins TRBV6-1 to TRBJ1-1; a weak D match, TRBD1 (5 bases). V gave up 4 bases and J gave up 0 bases, with 6 bases separating them. This CDR3 spans 13 amino acids. In germline, CDR1 is MNHNS, CDR2 SASEGT. The chain's CDR3 is CASSGQLNTEAFF. Incomplete CDR3 DNA: TGTGCCAGCAGTGGACAGTTGAACACTGAA.